This T cell receptor beta chain was obtained from a study of T cell responses to AZD1222 COVID-19 vaccine. Profiled with immunoSEQ multiplex PCR; TCRdb holds only in-frame clones, not every one. The table lists tens of thousands of clones, roughly 89% of them singletons, with roughly 9.8% in the top ten. CDR3 length: 15 residues. Germline-derived CDR1 and CDR2 are SGHRS and YFSETQ. With V trimmed by 1 base and J by 4 bases, 4 bases remained unmatched. This sample comprised peripheral blood, obtained on day 0 of AZD1222 vaccination. J is TRBJ1-3 and V is TRBV5-1, with 8 bases aligning to TRBD1. The sequence was collected from an adult in good health. CDR3 in amino acids: CASSLQGAVGNTIYF. CDR3 sequence (DNA): TGCGCCAGCAGCTTGCAGGGGGCCGTGGGAAACACCATATATTTT.